This is a list of T cell receptor beta chains from one sample in a study of glioma-infiltrating T cells after dendritic cell vaccination. Repertoires were generated with immunoSEQ multiplex PCR, while TCRdb's copy carries only in-frame clones and drops some. The table includes almost 65,000 clones, approximately 85% detected once. The sample in question was blood, obtained before dendritic cell vaccination. The receptors were sampled from a human donor with glioblastoma. CDR3s include the opening cysteine and the closing phenylalanine or tryptophan.

v_call	j_call	cdr3_aa
TRBV7-2	TRBJ2-7	CASSLGPSGFYEQYF
TRBV7-9	TRBJ1-3	CASSPPGVTIYF
TRBV19	TRBJ2-5	CASSMRSGPQETQYF
TRBV5-1	TRBJ2-3	CASSREGSTDTQYF
TRBV4-1	TRBJ2-5	CASSQPAGETQYF
TRBV6-1	TRBJ1-4	CATLRGPAGEKLFF
TRBV2	TRBJ2-7	CASKTGGTVYEQYF
TRBV2	TRBJ2-3	CASSVRGGEGDTQYF
TRBV18	TRBJ1-2	CASSPGQDLYGYTF
TRBV27	TRBJ2-7	CASSRNYEQYF
TRBV5-6	TRBJ1-2	CASSWTGRDGYTF
TRBV2	TRBJ1-2	CASSVGPPSYGYTF
TRBV15	TRBJ2-3	CATSIAGGRTDTQYF
TRBV5-1	TRBJ2-5	CASSLETGMETQYF
TRBV6-5	TRBJ2-2	CASRSYGTGELFF
TRBV5-5	TRBJ1-4	CASSPLQGAREKLFF
TRBV19	TRBJ2-7	CASSMQGYSYEQYF
TRBV18	TRBJ2-2	CASSPRAGGTNTGELFF
TRBV7-2	TRBJ1-2	CASSSNFNYGYTF
TRBV11-2	TRBJ1-1	CASSLEWAGSRWVNTEAFF
TRBV2	TRBJ1-6	CASQGQRNSPLHF
TRBV19	TRBJ2-5	CASSIWEGETQYF
TRBV19	TRBJ1-5	CASSIGAREPQHF
TRBV27	TRBJ2-5	CASSLVTGSETQYF
TRBV5-6	TRBJ1-5	CASSGKGQPNQPQHF
TRBV28	TRBJ1-1	CASSSDKLLMNTEAFF
TRBV6-1	TRBJ1-5	CASSDLTGFNQPQHF
TRBV5-4	TRBJ2-5	CASSRFGGEEETQYF
TRBV7-8	TRBJ2-3	CASSIRGKGDTQYF
TRBV27	TRBJ2-5	CASKNAGETQYF
TRBV19	TRBJ2-2	CASSPPGRADTGELFF
TRBV5-1	TRBJ1-3	CASSFDRNSGNTIYF
TRBV28	TRBJ1-2	CASTPSGTHNYGYTF
TRBV1	TRBJ2-5	CTRETSGVSETQYF
TRBV9	TRBJ2-5	CASSVGEETQYF
TRBV28	TRBJ2-7	CASRTSGSYEQYF
TRBV27	TRBJ2-3	CASSRPQGSTDTQYF
TRBV25-1	TRBJ1-2	CASSPGDYGYTF
TRBV30	TRBJ1-6	CASCGRPGNSPLHF
TRBV4-1	TRBJ2-1	CASSHYSGGASYNEQFF
TRBV6-1	TRBJ1-4	CASTGRGGVNEKLFF
TRBV11-2	TRBJ1-6	CASSSLVVPGRNSPLHF
TRBV6-5	TRBJ2-7	CASSYRTGDEQYF
TRBV7-9	TRBJ2-1	CASSSWTVSNEQFF
TRBV7-2	TRBJ1-1	CASSLGLSQAFF
TRBV9	TRBJ2-7	CASSVGEGEQYF
TRBV19	TRBJ2-5	CASALTGQVRRETQYF
TRBV5-1	TRBJ2-1	CASSGTSGGAGANEQFF
TRBV4-1	TRBJ2-5	CASSQVRDRVRETQYF
TRBV5-1	TRBJ2-2	CASTRGAGELFF